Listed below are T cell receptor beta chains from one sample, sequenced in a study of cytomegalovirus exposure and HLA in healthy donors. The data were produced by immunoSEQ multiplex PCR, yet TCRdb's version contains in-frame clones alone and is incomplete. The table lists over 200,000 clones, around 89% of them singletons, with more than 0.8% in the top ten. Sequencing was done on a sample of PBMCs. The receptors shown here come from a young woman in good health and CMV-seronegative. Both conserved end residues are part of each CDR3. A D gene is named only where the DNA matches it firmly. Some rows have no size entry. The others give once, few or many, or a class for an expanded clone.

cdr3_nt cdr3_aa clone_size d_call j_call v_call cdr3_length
TGTGCCAGCAGCCAACCCTCCACAGGGGGCTACGAGCAGTACTTC CASSQPSTGGYEQYF NA TRBD1 TRBJ2-7 TRBV9 15
TGCGCCAGCAGCCAGCCTAGCGGGAGTCCTGGAGGAAACATTCAGTACTTC CASSQPSGSPGGNIQYF NA TRBD2 TRBJ2-4 TRBV4-1 17
TGCGCCAGCAGCTTGGCGGGACAGGGGTCATCACCCCTCCACTTT CASSLAGQGSSPLHF NA TRBD1 TRBJ1-6 TRBV5-1 15
TGTGCCAGCAGTGAAGTCCAGGGGCTGCGGGGCTACACCTTC CASSEVQGLRGYTF once NA TRBJ1-2 TRBV6-5 14
TGTGCCAGCAGTGAAGCACTGGGCGGGGAACAGCCCCAGCATTTT CASSEALGGEQPQHF once NA TRBJ1-5 TRBV2 15
TGTGCCAGCAGCCACACCGGGGGGTGGTACGAGCAGTACTTC CASSHTGGWYEQYF NA TRBD2 TRBJ2-7 TRBV6-1 14
TGTGCCATCAGTGAAAGGGGCAGTTCTACAGATACGCAGTATTTT CAISERGSSTDTQYF NA NA TRBJ2-3 TRBV10-3 15
TGCACCAGCAGCCACAGACAGGATGAAGCTTTCTTT CTSSHRQDEAFF NA NA TRBJ1-1 TRBV1 12
TGTGCCAGCAGAAATCCTACTTACTATGGCTACACCTTC CASRNPTYYGYTF NA NA TRBJ1-2 TRBV28 13
TGTGCCAGCAGGAACAGGGGGACCACAGATACGCAGTATTTT CASRNRGTTDTQYF NA TRBD1 TRBJ2-3 TRBV6-5 14
TGTGCCAGCAGCCAGTCCGGGACAGGTGACAATGAGCAGTTCTTC CASSQSGTGDNEQFF NA TRBD1 TRBJ2-1 TRBV4-2 15
TGTGCCAGCAACAATGGGAGGGCCGGGGAGCTGTTTTTT CASNNGRAGELFF NA NA TRBJ2-2 TRBV21-1 13
TGTGCCAGCAGCTCCGTCCCCACAGATACGCAGTATTTT CASSSVPTDTQYF once NA TRBJ2-3 TRBV7-3 13
TGTGCCAGCTCACCGGGGCAGGGATACACTGAAGCTTTCTTT CASSPGQGYTEAFF NA NA TRBJ1-1 TRBV18 14
TGTGCCAGCAGCTTAGGCGGGAGGACCGTGGGAAAACTGTTTTTT CASSLGGRTVGKLFF NA NA TRBJ1-4 TRBV7-2 15
TGTGCCTTCACCGACAGGGGATCCTACAATGAGCAGTTCTTC CAFTDRGSYNEQFF NA TRBD1 TRBJ2-1 TRBV30 14
TGTGCCAGCAGTTTAGCGGGAGGGCCCTACAATGAGCAGTTCTTC CASSLAGGPYNEQFF NA TRBD2 TRBJ2-1 TRBV27 15
TGCGCCAGCAGCTTGGACAGGGGATTCACAGATACGCAGTATTTT CASSLDRGFTDTQYF few TRBD1 TRBJ2-3 TRBV5-1 15
TGTGCCAGCAGATGGACAGGGGGCCTCTATGGCTACACCTTC CASRWTGGLYGYTF NA TRBD1 TRBJ1-2 TRBV5-4 14
TGTGCCAGCAGCTTATTATCGACTAGCACAGATACGCAGTATTTT CASSLLSTSTDTQYF NA NA TRBJ2-3 TRBV7-3 15
TGCGCCAGCAGCCAGGGACTATTTCAAGAGACCCAGTACTTC CASSQGLFQETQYF NA TRBD2 TRBJ2-5 TRBV4-1 14
TGTGCCAGCTCTTACACGGGGGAACGGGTCGCCCCGCAGTTCTTC CASSYTGERVAPQFF NA NA TRBJ2-1 TRBV18 15
TGTGCCAGCAGTGGTTCCCCTTCTTCTCTAGCGTTCCAAGAGACCCAGTACTTC CASSGSPSSLAFQETQYF once NA TRBJ2-5 TRBV6-4 18
TGTGCCAGTAGTTGGGGGCCCTGGCAGCCCCAGCATTTT CASSWGPWQPQHF NA NA TRBJ1-5 TRBV19 13
TGTGCCAGCAGCGACGGGACAGGGAACACCGGGGAGCTGTTTTTT CASSDGTGNTGELFF NA TRBD1 TRBJ2-2 TRBV11-2 15
TGTGCCTGGAGTGTACAAGGGGCGCCTGTTCAGCCCCAGCATTTT CAWSVQGAPVQPQHF NA NA TRBJ1-5 TRBV30 15
TGTGCCAGCAGTGAGCTACCGGGACAGTCGAACACTGAAGCTTTCTTT CASSELPGQSNTEAFF NA TRBD1 TRBJ1-1 TRBV25-1 16
TGTGCCAGCACGAAGACAGAACTTGACAATGAGCAGTTCTTC CASTKTELDNEQFF NA NA TRBJ2-1 TRBV27 14
TGTGCCAGCAGTGCCCTGGGGGCGCGGGACACTGAAGCTTTCTTT CASSALGARDTEAFF NA NA TRBJ1-1 TRBV25-1 15
TGCGCCAGCAGCCACCCCAGTAGCGGGGGAACCTACGAGCAGTACTTC CASSHPSSGGTYEQYF few TRBD2 TRBJ2-7 TRBV4-1 16